This passage covers 20 T cell receptor beta chains from one sample sequenced in a study of human T cells and chemical hapten exposure. Stated time point: healthy volunteer bleed at 2 weeks. Unfractionated whole blood was the source from which total RNA was extracted. TCRdb called the RACE reads again in MiXCR, with one record for every CDR3 protein. The sample includes about 45,000 distinct CDR3 sequences, about 4.5% of them seen just once. Sequencing input: whole blood. The source is a human donor in good health. Some clones in this sample may be carry-over from other donors' samples.

This clonotype was picked up a small number of times. The chain employs TRBV10-3 and TRBJ2-2; D might be TRBD1 (6 bases). Germline loops: CDR1 ENHRY, CDR2 SYGVKD. Between the trimmed V and J ends, which lost 7 bases and 4 bases, there was a span of 22 bases. CDR3 length: 17 amino acids. CDR3 DNA sequence: TGTGCCATCATCCAGGGGTCCCCGGGACACCCCACCGGGGAGCTGTTTTTT. The encoded protein is CAIIQGSPGHPTGELFF.

This clonotype was detected many times. V gene TRBV10-3 combines with J gene TRBJ2-7; no firm D call. Germline values: CDR1 ENHRY, CDR2 SYGVKD. V lost 6 bases, J lost 3 bases, and 12 bases lay in between. The CDR3 length is 13 residues. This CDR3 is CAISPDVVYEQYF. The CDR3 nucleotides read TGTGCCATCAGCCCGGACGTCGTCTACGAGCAGTACTTC.

The chain uses TRBV27 and TRBJ2-7; 8 bases fit TRBD2. CDR3 length: 15 amino acids. The germline gives CDR1 MNHEY, CDR2 SMNVEV (reference sequence). Germline trimming cut 8 bases from V and 1 base from J; bases unmatched to any gene: 10. CDR3 sequence: CASAVGTSGSYEQYF. CDR3 bases: TGTGCCAGCGCCGTCGGTACTAGCGGATCCTACGAGCAGTACTTC.

This chain connects TRBV6-7 to TRBJ1-1, with D perhaps matching TRBD1 (6 bases). TRBV6-7 is identified as an open reading frame with a role that is uncertain. This CDR3 region has 18 residues. The V end was cut by 0 bases, the J end by 4 bases, with 21 bases between. Here the CDR3 DNA reads TGTGCCAGCAGTTACTCGAGGGGGTCGGTCCCATGGGGCACTGAAGCTTTCTTT. As protein: CASSYSRGSVPWGTEAFF.

This clonotype has at least ten counts. J is TRBJ2-7 and V is TRBV11-2; D is uncertain. Trimming removed 5 bases from V and 6 bases from J, with 14 bases in between. In germline, CDR1 is SGHAT, CDR2 FQNNGV. The CDR3 spans 13 residues. CDR3 region: CASSPPGPGEQYF. DNA of the CDR3: TGTGCCAGCAGCCCCCCCGGGCCCGGCGAGCAGTACTTC.

The chain has TRBV5-1 and TRBJ2-2; D gene ambiguous. V was trimmed by 0 bases and J by 2 bases, leaving 11 bases between them. The germline V gene has CDR1 SGHRS and CDR2 YFSETQ. The CDR3 loop spans 16 amino acids. The CDR3 region is CASSLARNLNTGELFF. CDR3 in DNA: TGCGCCAGCAGCTTGGCGAGAAATCTTAACACCGGGGAGCTGTTTTTT.

This clonotype was seen many times. This sequence joins TRBV6-5 and TRBJ1-2; possible D gene TRBD1, 5 bases. The CDR3 covers 14 residues. The ends were cut back, 5 bases at V and 4 bases at J, with 14 bases in the middle. Germline CDR1 is MNHEY and CDR2 is SVGAGI. This CDR3 reads CASSLRQTIYGYTF. In DNA form, the CDR3 reads TGTGCCAGCAGTCTCCGACAGACTATCTATGGCTACACCTTC.

This clonotype was seen at least ten times. This rearrangement joins TRBV7-9 to TRBJ1-1, with 7 bases fitting TRBD1. V gave up 3 bases and J gave up 4 bases; unmatched junction bases: 8. This CDR3 region has 15 residues. The germline V gene encodes CDR1 SEHNR and CDR2 FQNEAQ (reference sequence). DNA for the CDR3: TGTGCCAGCAGCTTGGTCAGGGGGATGGGCACTGAAGCTTTCTTT. It codes for CASSLVRGMGTEAFF.

This clonotype was counted many times. The genes are TRBV14 and TRBJ2-6, with a tentative D call TRBD1 (5 bases). Trimming removed 3 bases from V and 0 bases from J, with 12 bases in between. The length of the CDR3 is 17 residues. Germline CDR1 and CDR2: SGHDN and FVKESK. The DNA for the CDR3 is TGTGCCAGCAGCCAGGGGCGACCCTACTCTGGGGCCAACGTCCTGACTTTC. Protein: CASSQGRPYSGANVLTF.

The rearrangement joins TRBV5-6 to TRBJ1-5, with 7 positions matching TRBD1. This CDR3 has 16 amino acids. J gave up 5 bases and V 4 bases, and 12 bases lay outside the gene matches. Germline loops: CDR1 SGHDT, CDR2 YYEEEE. Written as DNA, the CDR3 is TGTGCCAGCAGCCGAAACAGGGGCCCCCTGGATCAGCCCCAGCATTTT. This sequence encodes CASSRNRGPLDQPQHF. Drawing the rest from reference TRBV5-6 and TRBJ1-5, the complete variable domain is DAGVTQSPTHLIKTRGQQVTLRCSPKSGHDTVSWYQQALGQGPQFIFQYYEEEERQRGNFPDRFSGHQFPNYSSELNVNALLLGDSALYLCASSRNRGPLDQPQHFGDGTRLSIL.

This clonotype was recorded a few times. The V and J genes are TRBV15 and TRBJ1-1; TRBD1 might be the D (6 bases). The CDR3 loop spans 17 amino acids. Germline values: CDR1 LNHNV, CDR2 YYDKDF (reference sequence). The ends were cut back, 0 bases at V and 2 bases at J, with 16 bases in the middle. In DNA form, the CDR3 reads TGTGCCACCAGCAGAGATAAGTCAGGGGACTCAAACACTGAAGCTTTCTTT. Protein product: CATSRDKSGDSNTEAFF.

Ten or more counts support this clonotype. The chain recombines TRBV6-5 with TRBJ1-2, with D uncertain. The CDR3 loop spans 13 amino acids. Germline CDR1 MNHEY, CDR2 SVGAGI. V lost 2 bases and J lost 6, with 10 bases in between. The CDR3 here is CASSYGSLDGYTF. DNA for the CDR3: TGTGCCAGCAGTTACGGCTCCCTAGATGGCTACACCTTC.

This clonotype was detected ten times or more. This rearrangement joins TRBV14 to TRBJ2-7, with D perhaps TRBD2 (6 bases). The CDR3 consists of 15 residues. Per the germline V gene, CDR1 is SGHDN and CDR2 is FVKESK. V lost 4 bases, J lost 3 bases, and 16 bases lay in between. CDR3 DNA sequence: TGTGCCAGCAGCCCTCAGGCGGGAATAGGCTACGAGCAGTACTTC. This sequence encodes CASSPQAGIGYEQYF. The entire variable domain, with the rest obtained from reference TRBV14 and TRBJ2-7, is as follows: EAGVTQFPSHSVIEKGQTVTLRCDPISGHDNLYWYRRVMGKEIKFLLHFVKESKQDESGMPNNRFLAERTGGTYSTLKVQPAELEDSGVYFCASSPQAGIGYEQYFGPGTRLTVT.

This clonotype was counted many times. The rearrangement links TRBV29-1 to TRBJ2-5, with D unclear. The V gene lost 4 bases and the J gene lost 5 bases, with 8 bases spanning the gap. Germline values: CDR1 SQVTM, CDR2 ANQGSEA. The CDR3 covers 11 residues. CDR3 protein: CSVGSRETQYF. CDR3 bases: TGCAGCGTTGGAAGCCGCGAGACCCAGTACTTC.

This clonotype occurred many times. The V and J genes are TRBV5-1 and TRBJ2-3; TRBD2 matches at 8 bases. The CDR3 sequence is 14 residues long. The ends lost 5 bases at V and 2 bases at J; junction bases unmatched: 4. Per germline, CDR1 SGHRS and CDR2 YFSETQ. CDR3 amino acids: CASRLAEVTDTQYF. The CDR3 DNA sequence: TGCGCCAGCAGACTAGCGGAGGTCACAGATACGCAGTATTTT.

This clonotype was seen repeatedly, ten times or more. The rearrangement joins TRBV27 to TRBJ1-6; TRBD1 aligns across 10 bases. With V trimmed by 3 bases and J by 7 bases, 12 bases remained unmatched. Germline lookup yields CDR1 MNHEY and CDR2 SMNVEV (reference sequence). This CDR3 comprises 18 residues. The CDR3 spells CASSFRPGQGSMNSPLHF. DNA of the CDR3: TGTGCCAGCAGTTTCCGTCCGGGACAGGGGTCTATGAATTCACCCCTCCACTTT.

This clonotype was seen repeatedly, ten times or more. The chain links TRBV5-1 to TRBJ1-4, with D maybe TRBD1 (6 bases). Germline-derived CDR1 and CDR2 are SGHRS and YFSETQ. The CDR3 consists of 14 residues. V lost 5 bases, J lost 6 bases, and 14 bases lay in between. CDR3 loop: CASSRTDSYEKLFF. The DNA of the CDR3 is TGCGCCAGCAGTCGGACAGATTCGTATGAAAAACTGTTTTTT.

The table lists this clonotype with a few counts. The chain carries TRBV13 and TRBJ1-1, with 7 bases matching TRBD1. The CDR3 runs 15 residues. Per the germline V gene, CDR1 is PRHDT and CDR2 is FYEKMQ (reference sequence). Germline trimming cut 4 bases from V and 3 bases from J; bases unmatched to any gene: 8. The CDR3 nucleotides are TGTGCCAGCAGCTACCCCTTAGACAGGGACACTGAAGCTTTCTTT. It is translated as CASSYPLDRDTEAFF.

This clonotype was detected many times. One end of the junction varies from germline; a read error may be responsible. This chain uses TRBV27 with TRBJ2-7, with D maybe TRBD1 (6 bases). This CDR3 contains 12 residues. Per germline, CDR1 MNHEY and CDR2 SMNVEV (reference sequence). CDR3 sequence: CASSRNTGSYVF. DNA for the CDR3: TGTGCCAGCAGCAGGAATACAGGGAGTTACGTGTTC.

To note about this clonotype: A clone one base away is much larger, so this may be a read error. The V gene is TRBV20-1, the J gene TRBJ2-7; a possible D gene is TRBD1 (5 bases). The assigned J gene may be wrong: the sequence end matches TRBJ2-1 better. CDR1 is DFQATT, CDR2 SNEGSKA, per germline (reference sequence). This CDR3 contains 13 residues. DNA of the CDR3: TGCAGTGCTAGTTTAGGGGTTCTCTTCGAGCAGTTCTTC. Protein product: CSASLGVLFEQFF.